This entry features one T cell receptor (beta chain) sequence. Its specific antigen is unknown. Base qualities are missing; no much larger clone stands one base away. The record originates from a study of patients and donors after allogeneic stem cell transplantation (TCRdb year 2020). Libraries were prepared through RT-PCR. The data were produced on a NextSeq 550. TCRdb redid the processing of the public reads, applying fastp at Q25 and MiXCR, and retained in-frame beta chains. Every CDR3 protein is listed once, alongside the most common genes and DNA of its rows. Across this sample there are 15,000 to 20,000 distinct CDR3 sequences, with 4.9% seen only once. Roughly 40% of the sample is in the top ten clones. The CDR3 holds 15 amino acids from the cysteine to the phenylalanine. Here the CDR3 DNA is all that survives: 45 bases in frame from base 1. Compared with germline, V lacks 2 bases and J lacks 7 bases; bases without a gene match: 7. Taken from the germline V gene (reference sequence), the CDR1 and CDR2 loops are LNHDA and SQIVND.

This TCR was recovered from a human donor who was either an allogeneic HSCT recipient or a stem cell or donor lymphocyte infusion donor (not recorded which). It is not recorded whose cells these are; they may come from a transplant donor. This sequence uses TRBV19 and TRBJ2-1; the junction holds 8 bases that match TRBD1. The sequencing input was blood, either unsorted or a sorted T cell fraction (not recorded which). CDR3 protein: CASSIMQGAGNEQFF. The sequence in DNA is TGTGCCAGTAGTATAATGCAGGGGGCAGGTAATGAGCAGTTCTTC.